Listed below are T cell receptor beta chains from one sample, sequenced in a study of blood T cells in healthy people across ages. One entry per CDR3 protein, called by TCRdb with MiXCR from the 5' RACE reads. The sample shows about 800,000 distinct CDR3 sequences, 25% of them seen only once. These data are also associated with another study on T cells of mothers and their children.

Specimen: blood. Receptor source: a boy aged 5-17 years in good health. Both conserved end residues are trimmed from each CDR3. Each record gives: J gene, V gene, CDR3 protein.

J gene: TRBJ2-2; V gene: TRBV14; CDR3 protein: ASSQEVGYTGELF
J gene: TRBJ2-5; V gene: TRBV19; CDR3 protein: ASSAGTGFKETQY
J gene: TRBJ1-4; V gene: TRBV28; CDR3 protein: ASSLIWGRGEKLF
J gene: TRBJ2-3; V gene: TRBV12-3/TRBV12-4; CDR3 protein: ASSRFGTDAQY
J gene: TRBJ1-5; V gene: TRBV12-3/TRBV12-4; CDR3 protein: ASSLRLDQPQH
J gene: TRBJ2-7; V gene: TRBV12-3/TRBV12-4; CDR3 protein: ASRDTGGDSYEQY
J gene: TRBJ2-5; V gene: TRBV25-1; CDR3 protein: ASSDPREGVKTQY
J gene: TRBJ2-1; V gene: TRBV29-1; CDR3 protein: SVWNPNEQF
J gene: TRBJ2-5; V gene: TRBV5-1; CDR3 protein: ASSLGEPGLAAQETQY
J gene: TRBJ1-1; V gene: TRBV7-2; CDR3 protein: ASSPTQLLNTEAF
J gene: TRBJ1-2; V gene: TRBV5-6; CDR3 protein: ASSLTLADPYGYT
J gene: TRBJ1-1; V gene: TRBV4-3; CDR3 protein: ASSHPDRREAF
J gene: TRBJ2-1; V gene: TRBV10-3; CDR3 protein: AISEGLVYNEQL
J gene: TRBJ1-3; V gene: TRBV19; CDR3 protein: ASSISGGLRTEP
J gene: TRBJ2-5; V gene: TRBV11-2; CDR3 protein: ASSHFSGQETQY
J gene: TRBJ2-3; V gene: TRBV28; CDR3 protein: ASSHPAGVIDTQY
J gene: .; V gene: TRBV27; CDR3 protein: ASSFKGRGNEQF
J gene: .; V gene: TRBV6-2/TRBV6-3; CDR3 protein: ASRSWGGYNEQF
J gene: TRBJ2-1; V gene: TRBV6-2/TRBV6-3; CDR3 protein: ASSYSTGTSYNEQF
J gene: TRBJ2-5; V gene: TRBV11-2; CDR3 protein: ASSFGSNQETQY
J gene: TRBJ2-5; V gene: TRBV4-1; CDR3 protein: ASSQVGTGGMETQY
J gene: TRBJ1-5; V gene: TRBV28; CDR3 protein: ASSRTGVRNQPQH
J gene: TRBJ2-3; V gene: TRBV4-3; CDR3 protein: ASSQDYTGYTDTQY
J gene: TRBJ1-1; V gene: TRBV7-8; CDR3 protein: ASSATGTGATEAF
J gene: TRBJ1-2; V gene: TRBV20-1; CDR3 protein: SASSSRGLGGYT
J gene: TRBJ2-3; V gene: TRBV10-3; CDR3 protein: AIKTGGTDTQY
J gene: TRBJ2-3; V gene: TRBV7-9; CDR3 protein: ASSLGAGFAGDTQY
J gene: TRBJ2-7; V gene: TRBV6-5; CDR3 protein: ASSYSSAGLDYEQY
J gene: TRBJ2-2; V gene: TRBV5-1; CDR3 protein: ASSRTGTVNTGELF
J gene: TRBJ1-2; V gene: TRBV6-6; CDR3 protein: ASSYDGAYGYT
J gene: TRBJ1-2; V gene: TRBV19; CDR3 protein: ASSMWGAGYT
J gene: TRBJ1-6; V gene: TRBV6-5; CDR3 protein: ASSYAAGHSPLH
J gene: TRBJ2-7; V gene: TRBV18; CDR3 protein: ASSTTDGSSYEQY
J gene: TRBJ2-2; V gene: TRBV15; CDR3 protein: ATSSGGMATGELF
J gene: TRBJ2-1; V gene: TRBV19; CDR3 protein: ASSMIGYNEKF
J gene: TRBJ1-5; V gene: TRBV19; CDR3 protein: ASSIGDRARH
J gene: TRBJ1-1; V gene: TRBV13; CDR3 protein: ASSLGLSDTEAF
J gene: TRBJ1-4; V gene: TRBV20-1; CDR3 protein: SALRGVNEKLF
J gene: TRBJ2-7; V gene: TRBV27; CDR3 protein: ASSFSGASYEQY
J gene: TRBJ1-6; V gene: TRBV5-1; CDR3 protein: ASSGTSYNSPLH